Presented here are 5 T cell receptor beta chains from one specimen sequenced in a study of cytomegalovirus exposure and HLA in healthy donors. A multiplex PCR was run with 60 Vbeta primers and 13 Jbeta primers. The protocol was immunoSEQ multiplex PCR, while the TCRdb copy is restricted to in-frame clones and leaves out a portion. The table has fewer than 120,000 clones, around 85% seen once; the top ten hold 1.5% to 2%. The source material was PBMCs. The receptors shown here come from a man between 40 and 49 years old in good health and CMV-seronegative.

This chain joins TRBV5-1 and TRBJ2-7; the match to TRBD1 covers 7 bases. This CDR3 spans 15 amino acids. The trim removed 4 bases at V and 2 bases at J, leaving 9 bases unmatched. Germline CDR1 reads SGHRS; CDR2 reads YFSETQ. CDR3 bases: TGCGCCAGCAGCCCCAGGGACAGTGCCGCCTACGAGCAGTACTTC. Amino acid sequence: CASSPRDSAAYEQYF.

V gene TRBV2 combines with J gene TRBJ2-5; D not certain. The CDR3 runs to 12 residues. The V end lost 7 bases, the J end lost 5 bases, and 11 bases lay between the germline ends. Germline V gives CDR1 SNHLY, CDR2 FYNNEI. The chain's CDR3 is CASNAVGETQYF. CDR3 in DNA: TGTGCCAGCAATGCAGTCGGGGAGACCCAGTACTTC.

This clone was seen once. V is TRBV7-6 and J is TRBJ1-1; no firm D call. With 2 bases removed from V and 1 base from J, the gap between germline ends came to 8 bases. Per germline, CDR1 SGHVS and CDR2 FNYEAQ. The CDR3 extends over 14 amino acids. The CDR3 DNA reads TGTGCCAGCAGCTTATCTACAGCGAACACTGAAGCTTTCTTT. Its protein product is CASSLSTANTEAFF. The variable domain in full, with the rest retrieved from reference TRBV7-6 and TRBJ1-1, is GAGVSQSPRYKVTKRGQDVALRCDPISGHVSLYWYRQALGQGPEFLTYFNYEAQQDKSGLPNDRFSAERPEGSISTLTIQRTEQRDSAMYRCASSLSTANTEAFFGQGTRLTVV.

In its sample, this clone was seen a few times. The CDR3: CASSGTGESTEAFF. CDR3 DNA sequence: TGTGCCAGCAGTGGAACAGGGGAGTCCACTGAAGCTTTCTTT. The rearrangement links TRBV2 to TRBJ1-1; TRBD1 aligns across 7 bases. Germline CDR1 and CDR2: SNHLY and FYNNEI. With V trimmed by 4 bases and J by 4 bases, 6 bases remained unmatched. The CDR3 covers 14 residues.

The V call is TRBV5-1, the J call TRBJ1-2; D uncertain. Germline CDR1 SGHRS, CDR2 YFSETQ. Trimming took 0 bases from V and 8 from J, leaving 17 bases between them. The CDR3 sequence is 15 residues long. Here the CDR3 DNA reads TGCGCCAGCAGCTTGGGAGACACCGGCCCTGGGGGCTACACCTTC. As protein: CASSLGDTGPGGYTF.